The clone carrying this TCR beta chain appeared many times. Its target is unknown. The entry originates in a study of T cells in Graves' hyperthyroidism and ophthalmopathy. Study findings and constraints: Ophthalmopathy, which appeared later, was predicted by the model a median around 6.9 months before onset.

RNA transcripts served as the template for amplifying TCR beta CDR3 regions. HTBI primers were the set used in a first-round RT-PCR of the TCR CDR3. In TCRdb, the multiplex PCR reads were re-called with MiXCR into one record per CDR3 protein. The sample consists of about 720,000 distinct CDR3 sequences, about a sixth of them appearing once. Stable disease denoted Graves' hyperthyroidism without ophthalmopathy progression within 18 months. Trimming shortened V by 10 bases and J by 0 bases, and 11 bases separated the two germline ends. The CDR3 has 13 amino acids. Germline loops: CDR1 MDHEN, CDR2 SYDVKM.

The origin of this receptor is a man aged 18 to 35 with Graves' hyperthyroidism. Sequencing was carried out using blood. The rearrangement uses TRBV28 and TRBJ2-3, with D perhaps TRBD2 (6 bases). CDR3 residues: CATTRPSTDTQYF. CDR3 bases: TGTGCCACGACTAGACCTAGCACAGATACGCAGTATTTT. Full variable domain (outside the CDR3, taken from reference TRBV28 and TRBJ2-3): DVKVTQSSRYLVKRTGEKVFLECVQDMDHENMFWYRQDPGLGLRLIYFSYDVKMKEKGDIPEGYSVSREKKERFSLILESASTNQTSMYLCATTRPSTDTQYFGPGTRLTVL.